This TCR beta chain was captured in a study of T cells after yellow fever vaccination. This clonotype has a handful of counts. MiXCR, applied by TCRdb to the 5' RACE reads, yields one record per CDR3 protein. The sample includes about 340,000 distinct CDR3 sequences, around 13% of them seen just once. The sample was CD4+ T cells sorted from PBMCs, taken 15 days after the yellow fever booster vaccination. This TCR came from a man in his late teens or twenties who received the YFV17D yellow fever vaccine.

The CDR3 region has the DNA TGTGCCAGCAGTGAATTTCGGACAGGGCCGAGCTCTGGGGCCAACGTCCTGACTTTC. Its protein is CASSEFRTGPSSGANVLTF. This chain joins TRBV25-1 and TRBJ2-6, with 8 bases identical to TRBD1. V lost 1 base and J lost 0; bases outside the gene matches: 8. CDR3 size: 19 residues. From germline, CDR1 is MGHDK and CDR2 SYGVNS.